What follows are 17 T cell receptor beta chains derived from one specimen sequenced in a study of cytomegalovirus exposure and HLA in healthy donors (TCRdb year 2017). Libraries were prepared through the immunoSEQ multiplex PCR assay. The multiplex PCR relied on a mix of 60 forward primers for TCR Vbeta segments and 13 reverse primers for TCR Jbeta segments. TCRdb provides this immuneACCESS table in a form limited to in-frame rearrangements. Some clones are lacking; in checked studies, under half of them reflect an unresolved V gene, and why the rest are absent is not known. Recorded for this sample are around 150,000 clones; 77% of them occurred a single time. The ten largest clones capture 3.7% of the sample. The sequencing sample was made of PBMCs. These receptors originate from a man in his thirties or forties in good health and CMV-seropositive.

This clone was detected only a few times. J is TRBJ2-1 and V is TRBV4-1, with 7 bases aligning to TRBD2. Germline V gives CDR1 MGHRA, CDR2 YSYEKL. J gave up 8 bases and V 1 base, and 5 bases lay outside the gene matches. CDR3 length: 14 residues. The CDR3 spells CASSQGGGYYEQFF. The CDR3 DNA reads TGCGCCAGCAGCCAAGGCGGGGGTTATTATGAGCAGTTCTTC.

The CDR3: CASSLLRDNQETQYF. CDR3 nucleotide sequence: TGTGCCAGCAGTTTACTCCGGGACAACCAAGAGACCCAGTACTTC. The chain carries TRBV6-5 and TRBJ2-5, with a possible D match to TRBD1 (6 bases). V was trimmed by 4 bases and J by 0 bases, leaving 12 bases between them. Per germline, CDR1 MNHEY and CDR2 SVGAGI. The CDR3 contains 15 residues.

The V and J genes are TRBV27 and TRBJ2-6; D unresolved. The V end lost 5 bases, the J end lost 3 bases, and 11 bases lay between the germline ends. The germline gives CDR1 MNHEY, CDR2 SMNVEV (reference sequence). This CDR3 comprises 15 residues. Here the CDR3 DNA reads TGTGCCAGCAGTCCCCGTAGAGTTGGGGCCAACGTCCTGACTTTC. This codes for CASSPRRVGANVLTF. Full variable domain (remainder filled in from reference TRBV27 and TRBJ2-6): EAQVTQNPRYLITVTGKKLTVTCSQNMNHEYMSWYRQDPGLGLRQIYYSMNVEVTDKGDVPEGYKVSRKEKRNFPLILESPSPNQTSLYFCASSPRRVGANVLTFGAGSRLTVL.

The chain employs TRBV27 and TRBJ1-6; D perhaps matches TRBD1 (6 bases). The germline gives CDR1 MNHEY, CDR2 SMNVEV (reference sequence). The CDR3 covers 14 residues. V lost 4 bases and J 7 bases, leaving 11 bases between the germline ends. CDR3: CASSSGVGNSPLHF. As DNA, the CDR3 is TGTGCCAGCAGTTCAGGGGTGGGGAATTCACCCCTCCACTTT.

The chain combines TRBV9 with TRBJ2-7, with TRBD2 matching 7 bases. Germline V gene lookup returns CDR1 SGDLS and CDR2 YYNGEE. Trimming cost V 0 bases and J 1 base; bases outside gene matches: 4. This CDR3 has 15 amino acids. Here the CDR3 reads CASSVDPGGSYEQYF. The DNA of the CDR3 is TGTGCCAGCAGCGTAGATCCGGGGGGTTCCTACGAGCAGTACTTC.

This clone came up many times. The rearrangement joins TRBV6-8 to TRBJ1-5; the D is unclear. The germline CDR1 and CDR2 sequences are MNHGY and SAAAGT. The CDR3 spans 13 residues. V lost 6 bases and J 7 bases, leaving 13 bases between the germline ends. The CDR3 region has the DNA TGTGCCAGCAGATCCCCGGGGAGCCAGCCCCAGCATTTT. This gives the protein CASRSPGSQPQHF.

This CDR3 reads CARGQGVSYGYTF. The DNA of the CDR3 is TGTGCCAGAGGACAGGGTGTGTCTTATGGCTACACCTTC. The V gene is TRBV2, the J gene TRBJ1-2, with 8 positions matching TRBD1. The CDR3 is 13 amino acids. Germline CDR1 SNHLY, CDR2 FYNNEI. The junction had 8 bases not matched to a gene; V was cut back by 9 bases and J by 5 bases.

The genes are TRBV25-1 and TRBJ2-7; TRBD2 agrees at 7 bases. CDR3 length equals 14 residues. Germline trimming cut 6 bases from V and 2 bases from J; bases unmatched to any gene: 7. Germline V gene sequence: CDR1 MGHDK, CDR2 SYGVNS. CDR3 bases: TGTGCCAGCAGCCGGGACGGGGGGACCTACGAGCAGTACTTC. It is translated as CASSRDGGTYEQYF.

A single count supports this clone. V usage is TRBV29-1 and J usage is TRBJ1-2; weak D call: TRBD1 (6 bases). Germline V gene sequence: CDR1 SQVTM, CDR2 ANQGSEA. The CDR3 has 13 amino acids. V lost 7 bases to trimming and J lost 2 bases, with 14 bases between them. For the CDR3, the DNA is TGCAGCGCCCCCAACAGGGAGAACTATGGCTACACCTTC. The encoded protein is CSAPNRENYGYTF.

The chain uses TRBV20-1 and TRBJ2-5; D remains ambiguous. The CDR3 contains 11 residues. V was shortened by 4 bases and J by 2 bases, with 5 bases between the two germline ends. Germline loops: CDR1 DFQATT, CDR2 SNEGSKA (reference sequence). The CDR3 sequence is CSATHQETQYF. The DNA for the CDR3 is TGCAGTGCTACACATCAAGAGACCCAGTACTTC.

This clone was observed once. The rearrangement links TRBV18 to TRBJ2-1; D remains ambiguous. The CDR3 is 14 amino acids. From germline, CDR1 is KGHSH and CDR2 LQKENI. Trimming stripped 6 bases from V and 0 bases from J, with 9 bases between. The CDR3 reads CASSSISSYNEQFF. Written as DNA, the CDR3 is TGTGCCAGCTCTTCCATTAGCTCCTACAATGAGCAGTTCTTC.

The DNA of the CDR3 is TGTGCCAGTAGTATAGCCGGACAGGGGGGTCGCAATGAGCAGTTCTTC. It codes for CASSIAGQGGRNEQFF. The rearrangement uses TRBV19 and TRBJ2-1; 10 bases fit TRBD1. The CDR3 spans 16 residues. V was pared by 1 base and J by 6 bases, with 6 bases of the junction left unmatched. The germline V gene has CDR1 LNHDA and CDR2 SQIVND (reference sequence).

The chain has TRBV4-1 and TRBJ1-1; TRBD1 might be the D (5 bases). CDR1 MGHRA and CDR2 YSYEKL come from the germline V gene. The CDR3 is made up of 13 amino acids. Trimming removed 3 bases from V and 6 bases from J, with 11 bases in between. CDR3 protein: CASSQGRVPEAFF. The CDR3 DNA sequence: TGCGCCAGCAGCCAGGGCAGGGTCCCTGAAGCTTTCTTT.

The count of this clone is one. The chain joins TRBV4-2 to TRBJ1-6; D is ambiguous. The germline V gene has CDR1 LGHNA and CDR2 YNFKEQ. The CDR3 contains 17 residues. V dropped 0 bases and J dropped 0 bases, with 9 bases sitting between them. The chain's CDR3 is CASSQDLYSSYNSPLHF. The DNA for the CDR3 is TGTGCCAGCAGCCAAGATCTATATAGCTCCTATAATTCACCCCTCCACTTT.

The rearrangement uses TRBV27 and TRBJ2-3; D is undetermined. Deletions cut 8 bases from V and 7 bases from J, with 10 bases between. Germline CDR1 reads MNHEY; CDR2 reads SMNVEV (reference sequence). There are 11 residues in the CDR3. Here the CDR3 reads CASGPSNTQYF. For the CDR3, the DNA is TGTGCCAGCGGGCCTTCGAATACGCAGTATTTT.

This clone has just a few counts. This chain uses TRBV9 with TRBJ2-7; tentatively, D is TRBD2 (6 bases). This CDR3 contains 15 residues. Per germline, CDR1 SGDLS and CDR2 YYNGEE. V dropped 4 bases and J dropped 0 bases, with 14 bases sitting between them. CDR3 loop: CASSPHSGPSYEQYF. CDR3 nucleotides: TGTGCCAGCAGCCCCCATAGCGGACCCTCCTACGAGCAGTACTTC.

As concerns this clone: One end of the junction varies from germline; a read error may be responsible. DNA of the CDR3: TGTGTCAGCAGTGCACTCGACAGAGAACACTACGAGCAGTACTTC. Translated: CVSSALDREHYEQYF. The chain uses TRBV6-1 and TRBJ2-7, with a possible D match to TRBD1 (5 bases). The CDR3 sequence is 15 residues long. Germline CDR1 reads MNHNS; CDR2 reads SASEGT.